Following are 8 T cell receptor beta chains from one sample sequenced in a study of blood T cell repertoires in COVID-19. Sequenced by immunoSEQ multiplex PCR; TCRdb stores in-frame clones only, minus some. The table lists 300,000 to 400,000 clones, 80% to 90% of them singletons. Specimen: peripheral blood. Receptors were obtained from an older woman with COVID-19, enrolled during active disease.

The chain is built from TRBV6-2 or TRBV6-3 and TRBJ1-3; maybe TRBD1 (5 bases). V was trimmed by 0 bases and J by 2 bases, leaving 11 bases between them. Germline loops: CDR1 MNHEY, CDR2 SVGEGT. CDR3 length: 16 residues. Written as DNA, the CDR3 is TGTGCCAGCAGTTACTCGAACAGGTCCCCTGGAAACACCATATATTTT. Translated, it gives CASSYSNRSPGNTIYF.

The CDR3 DNA follows: TGTGCCAGCAGCTATGTAGGGCCCTCGGGACTTACATTCTACGAGCAGTACTTC. Protein sequence: CASSYVGPSGLTFYEQYF. The V and J genes are TRBV7-9 and TRBJ2-7, with D possibly being TRBD2 (6 bases). V dropped 4 bases and J dropped 3 bases, with 25 bases sitting between them. Germline CDR1 reads SEHNR; CDR2 reads FQNEAQ (reference sequence). The CDR3 spans 18 residues.

This clone was seen once. The J gene is TRBJ1-4, the V gene TRBV14; D might be TRBD1 (5 bases). This CDR3 region has 17 residues. The ends were cut back, 1 base at V and 7 bases at J, with 19 bases in the middle. The germline CDR1 and CDR2 sequences are SGHDN and FVKESK. The CDR3 bases are TGTGCCAGCAGCCAAGGGAATTTGGGGCGATTAGGTGAAAAACTGTTTTTT. This gives the protein CASSQGNLGRLGEKLFF.

The chain links TRBV19 to TRBJ1-5; 7 bases are a match to TRBD1. Germline trimming cut 6 bases from V and 3 bases from J; bases unmatched to any gene: 17. The CDR3 sequence is 18 residues long. The V gene's germline CDR1 is LNHDA and CDR2 SQIVND (reference sequence). The chain's CDR3 is CASSLGLAEGANNQPQHF. The CDR3 nucleotides read TGTGCCAGTAGCCTGGGCCTCGCCGAGGGGGCGAACAATCAGCCCCAGCATTTT.

This CDR3 is CASSLQGAANEKLFF. DNA for the CDR3: TGTGCCAGCTCACTACAGGGGGCCGCAAATGAAAAACTGTTTTTT. V and J are TRBV18 and TRBJ1-4; 9 bases match TRBD1. J gave up 5 bases and V 4 bases, and 5 bases lay outside the gene matches. The CDR3 covers 15 residues. The germline V gene has CDR1 KGHSH and CDR2 LQKENI.

The genes are TRBV3-1 (or the pseudogene TRBV3-2) and TRBJ2-3; no clear D. Germline V lookup: CDR1 LGHDT, CDR2 YNNKEL (reference sequence). V was cut by 4 bases and J by 5 bases, with 10 bases left in between. This CDR3 spans 13 amino acids. CDR3 sequence: CASSPVTGDTQYF. CDR3 in DNA: TGTGCCAGCAGCCCTGTAACGGGAGATACGCAGTATTTT.

The rearrangement joins TRBV11-2 to TRBJ2-3, with 11 bases lining up with TRBD2. Losses at the gene ends were 3 bases for V and 0 bases for J; bases not matched to a gene: 5. CDR3 length equals 17 residues. The V gene's germline CDR1 is SGHAT and CDR2 FQNNGV. CDR3 bases: TGTGCCAGCAGCTTCCCGAGACTAGCGGGGAGCACAGATACGCAGTATTTT. Translation gives CASSFPRLAGSTDTQYF.

The V gene is TRBV7-2, the J gene TRBJ1-3; D is ambiguous. The CDR3 is 13 residues long. Germline loops: CDR1 SGHTA, CDR2 FQGNSA. The ends were cut back, 1 base at V and 8 bases at J, with 9 bases in the middle. CDR3 in DNA: TGTGCCAGCAGCTTAGGAGCAGCGGACACCATATATTTT. Its translation is CASSLGAADTIYF.